These 3 T cell receptor beta chains came from one sample sequenced in a study of blood T cell repertoires in COVID-19. The assay was immunoSEQ multiplex PCR, and TCRdb's table has in-frame clones only and misses some. Of about 260,000 clones in the sample, 80% to 90% are singletons; the top ten hold 4.2%. Sequenced sample: peripheral blood. Source of these receptors: a man aged 55 to 69 with acute or convalescent COVID-19.

The chain couples TRBV4-1 to TRBJ2-5; 11 bases line up with TRBD2. Germline CDR1 is MGHRA and CDR2 is YSYEKL. Trimming took 4 bases from V and 5 from J; bases not matched to a gene: 12. The CDR3 is 17 amino acids. The CDR3 sequence: CASSPGLAVPHGETQYF. CDR3 in DNA: TGCGCCAGCAGCCCGGGACTAGCGGTTCCCCATGGGGAGACCCAGTACTTC.

This chain joins TRBV9 and TRBJ1-5; TRBD1 is a possible D gene (6 bases). Germline loops: CDR1 SGDLS, CDR2 YYNGEE. V shed 0 bases and J shed 0 bases, with 7 bases lying between them. This CDR3 spans 15 amino acids. CDR3 region: CASSVAGASNQPQHF. In DNA form, the CDR3 reads TGTGCCAGCAGCGTAGCAGGGGCTAGCAATCAGCCCCAGCATTTT.

CDR3 amino acids: CASSQGLGSGSPLHF. CDR3 nucleotides: TGCGCCAGCAGCCAAGGTCTAGGAAGTGGTTCACCCCTCCACTTT. The chain combines TRBV4-1 with TRBJ1-6; D gene uncertain. CDR3 length equals 15 residues. Trimming shortened V by 1 base and J by 9 bases, and 13 bases separated the two germline ends. The germline gives CDR1 MGHRA, CDR2 YSYEKL.